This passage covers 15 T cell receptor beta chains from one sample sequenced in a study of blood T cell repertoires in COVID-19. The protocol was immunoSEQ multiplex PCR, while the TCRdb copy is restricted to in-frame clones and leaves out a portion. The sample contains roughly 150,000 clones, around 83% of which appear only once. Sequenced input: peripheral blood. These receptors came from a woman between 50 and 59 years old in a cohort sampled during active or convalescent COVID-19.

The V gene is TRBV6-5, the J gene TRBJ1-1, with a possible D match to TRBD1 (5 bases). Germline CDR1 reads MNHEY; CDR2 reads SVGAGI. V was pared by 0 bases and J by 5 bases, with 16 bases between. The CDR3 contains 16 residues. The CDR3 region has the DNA TGTGCCAGCAGTTACTCAGGGGCCAGGGATTCGACTGAAGCTTTCTTT. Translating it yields CASSYSGARDSTEAFF.

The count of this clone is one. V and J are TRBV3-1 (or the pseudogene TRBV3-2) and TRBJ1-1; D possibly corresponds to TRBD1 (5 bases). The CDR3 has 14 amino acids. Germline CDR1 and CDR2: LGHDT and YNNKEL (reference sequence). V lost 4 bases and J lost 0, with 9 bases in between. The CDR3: CASSPRTMNTEAFF. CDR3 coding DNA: TGTGCCAGCAGCCCGCGGACAATGAACACTGAAGCTTTCTTT.

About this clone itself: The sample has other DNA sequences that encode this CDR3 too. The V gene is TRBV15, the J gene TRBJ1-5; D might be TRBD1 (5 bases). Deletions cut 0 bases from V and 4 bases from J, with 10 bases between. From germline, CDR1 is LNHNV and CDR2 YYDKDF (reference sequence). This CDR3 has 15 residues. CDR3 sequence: CATSRDPGGNQPQHF. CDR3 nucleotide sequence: TGTGCCACCAGCAGAGATCCGGGGGGGAATCAGCCCCAGCATTTT.

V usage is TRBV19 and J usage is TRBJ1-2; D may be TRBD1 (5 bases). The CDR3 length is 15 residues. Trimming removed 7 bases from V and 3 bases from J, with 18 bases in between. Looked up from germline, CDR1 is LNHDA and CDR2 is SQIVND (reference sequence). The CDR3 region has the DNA TGTGCCAGTAAGGGGCTGGGGAATATAGACTATGGCTACACCTTC. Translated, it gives CASKGLGNIDYGYTF.

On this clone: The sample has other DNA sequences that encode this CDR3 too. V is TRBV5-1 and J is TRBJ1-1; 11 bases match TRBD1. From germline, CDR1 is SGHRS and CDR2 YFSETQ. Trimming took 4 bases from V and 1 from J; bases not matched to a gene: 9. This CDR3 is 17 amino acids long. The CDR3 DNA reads TGCGCCAGCAGCACTCTACCGGGACAGGGGGGGAACACTGAAGCTTTCTTT. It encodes CASSTLPGQGGNTEAFF. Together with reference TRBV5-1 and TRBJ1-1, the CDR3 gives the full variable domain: KAGVTQTPRYLIKTRGQQVTLSCSPISGHRSVSWYQQTPGQGLQFLFEYFSETQRNKGNFPGRFSGRQFSNSRSEMNVSTLELGDSALYLCASSTLPGQGGNTEAFFGQGTRLTVV.

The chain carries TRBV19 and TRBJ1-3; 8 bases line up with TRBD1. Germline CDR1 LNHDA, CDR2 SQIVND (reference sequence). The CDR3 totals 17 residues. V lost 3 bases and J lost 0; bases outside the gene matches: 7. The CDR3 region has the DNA TGTGCCAGTAGTATCCGCCAGGGGGCGAACTCTGGAAACACCATATATTTT. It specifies CASSIRQGANSGNTIYF.

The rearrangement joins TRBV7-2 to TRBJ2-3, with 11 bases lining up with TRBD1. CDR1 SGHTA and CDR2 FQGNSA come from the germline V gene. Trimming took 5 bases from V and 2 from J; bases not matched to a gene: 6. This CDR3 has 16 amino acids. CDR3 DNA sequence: TGTGCCAGCAGCCTTAGGACAGGGGGCATCACAGATACGCAGTATTTT. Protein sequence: CASSLRTGGITDTQYF.

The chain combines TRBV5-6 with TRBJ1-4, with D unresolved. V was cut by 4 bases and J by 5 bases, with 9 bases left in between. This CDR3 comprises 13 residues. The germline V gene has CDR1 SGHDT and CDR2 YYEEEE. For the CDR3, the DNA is TGTGCCAGCAGCAGATCTACGAATGAAAAACTGTTTTTT. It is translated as CASSRSTNEKLFF.

The CDR3 spells CASSQAPSGELTDTQYF. The CDR3 coding sequence is TGCGCCAGCAGCCAAGCTCCGAGCGGGGAGCTCACAGATACGCAGTATTTT. The chain has TRBV4-3 and TRBJ2-3; 7 positions match TRBD2. This CDR3 is 17 amino acids long. Germline V gene data show CDR1 as LGHNA and CDR2 as YSLEER. The junction had 9 bases not matched to a gene; V was cut back by 1 base and J by 2 bases.

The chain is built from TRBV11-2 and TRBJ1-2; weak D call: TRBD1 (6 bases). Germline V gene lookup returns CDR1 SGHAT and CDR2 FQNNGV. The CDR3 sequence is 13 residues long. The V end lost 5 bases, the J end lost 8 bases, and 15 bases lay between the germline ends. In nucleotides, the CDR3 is TGTGCCAGCAGCAGCGACAGGTTAGGCGGCTACACCTTC. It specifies CASSSDRLGGYTF.

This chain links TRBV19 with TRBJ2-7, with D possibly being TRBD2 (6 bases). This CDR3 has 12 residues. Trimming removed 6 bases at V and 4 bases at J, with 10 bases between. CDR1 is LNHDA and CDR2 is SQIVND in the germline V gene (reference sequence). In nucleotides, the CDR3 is TGTGCCAGTAGGTCCGGGGGATACGAGCAGTACTTC. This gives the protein CASRSGGYEQYF.

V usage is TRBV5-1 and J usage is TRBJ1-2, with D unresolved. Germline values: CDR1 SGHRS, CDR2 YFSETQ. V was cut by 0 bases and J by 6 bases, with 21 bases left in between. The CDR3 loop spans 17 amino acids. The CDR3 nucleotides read TGCGCCAGCAGCTTGGGCCCGTTAACTGTCGGAACTAATGGCTACACCTTC. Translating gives CASSLGPLTVGTNGYTF.

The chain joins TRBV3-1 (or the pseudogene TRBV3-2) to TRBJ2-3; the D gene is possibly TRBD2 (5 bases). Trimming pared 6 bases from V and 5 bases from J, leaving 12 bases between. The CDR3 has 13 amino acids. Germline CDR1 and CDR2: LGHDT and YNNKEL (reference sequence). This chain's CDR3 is CASRSLLEDTQYF. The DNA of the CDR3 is TGTGCCAGCAGATCTCTACTAGAAGATACGCAGTATTTT.

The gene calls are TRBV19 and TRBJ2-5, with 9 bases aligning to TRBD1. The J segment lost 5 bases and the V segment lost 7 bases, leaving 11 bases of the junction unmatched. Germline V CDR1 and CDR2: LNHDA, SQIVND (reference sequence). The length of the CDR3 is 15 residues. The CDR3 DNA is TGTGCCAGTACCGTGGGACAGGGTTTTCACGAGACCCAGTACTTC. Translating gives CASTVGQGFHETQYF. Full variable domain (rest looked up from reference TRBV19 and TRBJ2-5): DGGITQSPKYLFRKEGQNVTLSCEQNLNHDAMYWYRQDPGQGLRLIYYSQIVNDFQKGDIAEGYSVSREKKESFPLTVTSAQKNPTAFYLCASTVGQGFHETQYFGPGTRLLVL.

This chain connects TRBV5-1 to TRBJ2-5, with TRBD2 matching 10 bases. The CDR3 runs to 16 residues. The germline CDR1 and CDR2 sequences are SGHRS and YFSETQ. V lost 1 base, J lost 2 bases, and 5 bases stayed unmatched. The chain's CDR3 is CASSLLGLALQETQYF. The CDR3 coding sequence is TGCGCCAGCAGCTTGTTGGGACTAGCGTTACAAGAGACCCAGTACTTC. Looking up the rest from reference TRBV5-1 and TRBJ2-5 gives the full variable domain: KAGVTQTPRYLIKTRGQQVTLSCSPISGHRSVSWYQQTPGQGLQFLFEYFSETQRNKGNFPGRFSGRQFSNSRSEMNVSTLELGDSALYLCASSLLGLALQETQYFGPGTRLLVL.